These T cell receptor beta chains were read from a single sample in a study of shared clonotypes between healthy human individuals. Sequenced by immunoSEQ multiplex PCR; TCRdb stores in-frame clones only, minus some. Among 2 million to 3 million clones listed, 85% to 95% were seen once. Sequenced input: naive CD4+ T cells sorted from blood. These receptors were obtained from a man aged 18 to 35 in good health. The CDR3 runs from the conserved cysteine through the conserved F or W. Fields, in order: clone size, V gene, D gene, J gene, CDR3 DNA, CDR3 protein. A D gene is named only where the DNA matches it firmly. The size entry is marked missing in some rows and otherwise reads once, few, many or a size class.

clone size: -
V gene: TRBV2
D gene: TRBD2
J gene: TRBJ2-7
CDR3 DNA: TGTGCCACAGCATCACTAGCGGGGGGCGGAACCTACGAGCAGTACTTC
CDR3 protein: CATASLAGGGTYEQYF

clone size: -
V gene: TRBV6-1
D gene: -
J gene: TRBJ2-7
CDR3 DNA: TGTGCCAGCAGATTATCGGGTATTCAATACGAGCAGTACTTC
CDR3 protein: CASRLSGIQYEQYF

clone size: once
V gene: TRBV7-7
D gene: -
J gene: TRBJ2-3
CDR3 DNA: TGTGCTAGCAGCTTAAGTAGCGGACGCACAGATACGCAGTATTTT
CDR3 protein: CASSLSSGRTDTQYF

clone size: -
V gene: TRBV6-6
D gene: TRBD1
J gene: TRBJ1-1
CDR3 DNA: TGTGCCAGCAGTTACTCAACGGACAGGGATGCTTTCTTT
CDR3 protein: CASSYSTDRDAFF

clone size: -
V gene: TRBV30
D gene: -
J gene: TRBJ1-2
CDR3 DNA: TGTGCCTGGAGTGTATTACGGGGTACCTATGGCTACACCTTC
CDR3 protein: CAWSVLRGTYGYTF

clone size: -
V gene: TRBV27
D gene: TRBD2
J gene: TRBJ2-1
CDR3 DNA: TGTGCCAGCAGTTCCCAAGGTCCCCTAGCGGGAGTAACTGGGGAGCAGTTCTTC
CDR3 protein: CASSSQGPLAGVTGEQFF

clone size: -
V gene: TRBV9
D gene: -
J gene: TRBJ2-5
CDR3 DNA: TGTGCCAGCAGCCCTCGACACTGGGGCGGACGTGAGACCCAGTACTTC
CDR3 protein: CASSPRHWGGRETQYF

clone size: -
V gene: TRBV6-1
D gene: -
J gene: TRBJ1-4
CDR3 DNA: TGTGCCAGCAGTGAATCAGGGAGCAAACTGTTTTTT
CDR3 protein: CASSESGSKLFF

clone size: -
V gene: TRBV27
D gene: -
J gene: TRBJ2-2
CDR3 DNA: TGTGCCAGCACTACGACCGGGGAGCTGTTTTTT
CDR3 protein: CASTTTGELFF

clone size: -
V gene: TRBV15
D gene: TRBD1
J gene: TRBJ1-2
CDR3 DNA: TGTGCCACCAGCAGACTGGACAGGGAATATGGCTACACCTTC
CDR3 protein: CATSRLDREYGYTF

clone size: -
V gene: TRBV27
D gene: -
J gene: TRBJ1-5
CDR3 DNA: TGTGCCAGCAGTTTCGGCAGCACCTCCCATCCCCAGCATTTT
CDR3 protein: CASSFGSTSHPQHF

clone size: -
V gene: TRBV7-9
D gene: -
J gene: TRBJ1-3
CDR3 DNA: TGTGCCAGCAGCTTAGGGGTTACAGGGGGAAACACCATATATTTT
CDR3 protein: CASSLGVTGGNTIYF

clone size: -
V gene: TRBV29-1
D gene: -
J gene: TRBJ2-6
CDR3 DNA: TGCAGCGTCGCAAACCTTTCCGGGGCCAACGTCCTGACTTTC
CDR3 protein: CSVANLSGANVLTF

clone size: -
V gene: TRBV6-6
D gene: TRBD1
J gene: TRBJ2-5
CDR3 DNA: TGTGCCAGCAGTCCCTGGGACAGACAAGAGACCCAGTACTTC
CDR3 protein: CASSPWDRQETQYF

clone size: few
V gene: TRBV28
D gene: -
J gene: TRBJ1-6
CDR3 DNA: TGTGCCAGCAGTTTCCCCCGTTCACCCCTCCACTTT
CDR3 protein: CASSFPRSPLHF

clone size: few
V gene: TRBV28
D gene: TRBD1
J gene: TRBJ1-5
CDR3 DNA: TGTGCCAGCAGCGACGGACAGGCTTATAGCAATCAGCCCCAGCATTTT
CDR3 protein: CASSDGQAYSNQPQHF

clone size: -
V gene: TRBV1
D gene: -
J gene: TRBJ2-6
CDR3 DNA: TGCACCAGCAGCCAAGTCCGGGTCCGGGGCCCTTCTGGGGCCAACGTCCTGACTTTC
CDR3 protein: CTSSQVRVRGPSGANVLTF

clone size: -
V gene: TRBV2
D gene: -
J gene: TRBJ2-5
CDR3 DNA: TGTGCCAGCAGTGGGGCGGGCGCAGGAGAGACCCAGTACTTC
CDR3 protein: CASSGAGAGETQYF

clone size: -
V gene: TRBV18
D gene: TRBD1
J gene: TRBJ1-3
CDR3 DNA: TGTGCCAGCTCACCATCCCAACAGGGGGCGTCTGGAAACACCATATATTTT
CDR3 protein: CASSPSQQGASGNTIYF

clone size: -
V gene: TRBV6-6
D gene: TRBD1
J gene: TRBJ2-7
CDR3 DNA: TGTGCCAGCAGTCCGTCCGGGACAGGGGGCCGAGAGCAGTACTTC
CDR3 protein: CASSPSGTGGREQYF

clone size: -
V gene: TRBV2
D gene: -
J gene: TRBJ2-3
CDR3 DNA: TGTGCCAGCAGTGTAAGGGATACGCAGTATTTT
CDR3 protein: CASSVRDTQYF

clone size: -
V gene: TRBV5-1
D gene: -
J gene: TRBJ1-2
CDR3 DNA: TGCGCCAGCAGCTACATGGGGGCAGGTGGCTACACCTTC
CDR3 protein: CASSYMGAGGYTF

clone size: -
V gene: TRBV28
D gene: -
J gene: TRBJ2-7
CDR3 DNA: TGTGCCAGCAGTTTATCACAGCCCTCCTACGAGCAGTACTTC
CDR3 protein: CASSLSQPSYEQYF

clone size: -
V gene: TRBV7-9
D gene: -
J gene: TRBJ1-6
CDR3 DNA: TGTGCCAGCAGCTTAGCTGCCGGAAATTCACCCCTCCACTTT
CDR3 protein: CASSLAAGNSPLHF

clone size: -
V gene: TRBV25-1
D gene: TRBD2
J gene: TRBJ2-3
CDR3 DNA: TGTGCCAGCAGTTCGTCTAGCGGGGGGGCCCGAGATACGCAGTATTTT
CDR3 protein: CASSSSSGGARDTQYF

clone size: -
V gene: TRBV30
D gene: TRBD2
J gene: TRBJ2-3
CDR3 DNA: TGTGCCTGGAGTGGTGCCACCGGGACTAGCGGGGGGATGGATACGCAGTATTTT
CDR3 protein: CAWSGATGTSGGMDTQYF

clone size: once
V gene: TRBV6-5
D gene: TRBD1
J gene: TRBJ1-5
CDR3 DNA: TGTGCCAGCACAGGGGGTCAGCCCCAGCATTTT
CDR3 protein: CASTGGQPQHF

clone size: -
V gene: TRBV5-4
D gene: TRBD2
J gene: TRBJ2-1
CDR3 DNA: TGTGCCAGCAGCTCACTCTTACTAGCGGTGACAACCTACAATGAGCAGTTCTTC
CDR3 protein: CASSSLLLAVTTYNEQFF